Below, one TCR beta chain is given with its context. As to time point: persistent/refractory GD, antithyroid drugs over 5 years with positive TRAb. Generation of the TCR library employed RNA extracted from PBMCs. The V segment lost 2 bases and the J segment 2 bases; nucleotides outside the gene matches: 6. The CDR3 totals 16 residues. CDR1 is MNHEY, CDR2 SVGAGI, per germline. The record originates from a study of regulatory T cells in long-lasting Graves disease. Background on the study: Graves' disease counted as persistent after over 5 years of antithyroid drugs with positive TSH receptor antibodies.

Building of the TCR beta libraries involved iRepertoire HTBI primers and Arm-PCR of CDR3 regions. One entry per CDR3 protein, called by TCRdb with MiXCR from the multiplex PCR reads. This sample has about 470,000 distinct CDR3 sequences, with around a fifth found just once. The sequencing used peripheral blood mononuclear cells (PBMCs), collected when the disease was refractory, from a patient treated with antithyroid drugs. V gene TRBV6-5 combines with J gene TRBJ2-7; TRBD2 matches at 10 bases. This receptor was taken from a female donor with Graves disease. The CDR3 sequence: CASSYPASGGPYEQYF. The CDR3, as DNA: TGTGCCAGCAGTTACCCAGCTAGCGGGGGACCCTACGAGCAGTACTTC.